The clone carrying this TCR beta chain turned up a few times. This specimen belongs to a study of patients and donors after allogeneic stem cell transplantation. The CDR3 is 14 residues long. Germline CDR1 SGHDN, CDR2 FVKESK. The V gene lost 1 base and the J gene lost 5 bases, with 11 bases spanning the gap. TCRdb fed the RT-PCR reads into MiXCR, producing one record per CDR3 protein. This table has 410,000 or so distinct CDR3 sequences, 16% appearing once. The specimen sequenced was blood, either unsorted or a sorted T cell fraction (not recorded which). The rearrangement links TRBV14 to TRBJ2-5, with D possibly called TRBD1 or TRBD2 (5 bases each). The source is a human donor who was either an allogeneic HSCT recipient or a stem cell or donor lymphocyte infusion donor (not recorded which). It is not recorded whose cells these are; they may come from a transplant donor. CDR3 protein: CASSQVEGLETQYF. CDR3 nucleotide sequence: TGTGCCAGCAGCCAAGTCGAGGGGTTGGAGACCCAGTACTTC.